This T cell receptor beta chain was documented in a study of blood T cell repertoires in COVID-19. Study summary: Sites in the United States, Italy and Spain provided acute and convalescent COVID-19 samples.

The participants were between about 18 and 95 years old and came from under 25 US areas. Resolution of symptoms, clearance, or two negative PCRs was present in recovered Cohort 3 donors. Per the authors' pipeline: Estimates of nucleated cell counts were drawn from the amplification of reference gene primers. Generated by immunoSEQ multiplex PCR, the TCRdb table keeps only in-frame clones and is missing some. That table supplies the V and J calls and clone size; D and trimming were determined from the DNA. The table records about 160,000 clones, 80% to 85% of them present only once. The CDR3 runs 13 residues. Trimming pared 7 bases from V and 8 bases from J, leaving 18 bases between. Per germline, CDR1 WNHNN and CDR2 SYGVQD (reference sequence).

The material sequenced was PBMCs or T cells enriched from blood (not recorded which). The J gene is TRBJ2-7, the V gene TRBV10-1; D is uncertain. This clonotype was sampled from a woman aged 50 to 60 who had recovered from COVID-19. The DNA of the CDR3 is TGCGCCAGCACTCGGAGTTTGTGTTCGCAGCAGTACTTC. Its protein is CASTRSLCSQQYF.